This T cell receptor beta chain is from a study of radiotherapy plus CTLA-4 blockade in lung cancer. The CDR3 sequence is 14 residues long. The V and J ends lost 6 bases and 5 bases, in that order; junction bases with no gene match: 10. Germline V CDR1 and CDR2: SGHVS, FNYEAQ. Assay used: immunoSEQ multiplex PCR; TCRdb lists only in-frame clones, some missing. This repertoire shows roughly 30,000 clones, about 81% found once; its top ten account for 20% to 25%. This specimen consisted of peripheral blood, obtained from a patient treated with radiotherapy plus ipilimumab. The V gene is TRBV7-6, the J gene TRBJ2-7; 7 bases are a match to TRBD1. The source of this sequence is a human donor with non-small cell lung cancer that progressed on radiotherapy plus ipilimumab. The CDR3 DNA reads TGTGCCAGCAGTCCTAGACAGGGATCGGACGAGCAGTACTTC. Its protein is CASSPRQGSDEQYF.